A single sample is the source of the 6 T cell receptor beta chains below, sequenced in a study of breast tumors, draining lymph nodes, adjacent tissues (dated by TCRdb to 2015 to 2016). The lymph node samples were taken from the axillary draining lymph nodes of breast cancer patients. Receptor amplification or capture employed multiplex PCR. Sequenced on an Illumina HiSeq 2000. TCRdb cleaned the public reads at Q25 with fastp, built clones with MiXCR and kept in-frame beta chains. Each entry is one CDR3 protein sequence, shown with its most common DNA and genes. This sample has some 130,000 distinct CDR3 sequences in its table, and about 20% of those were observed once. 3.5% to 4.5% of the sample belongs to the ten largest clones. Specimen: axillary lymph node tissue. Receptor source: a female donor with breast cancer. Some clones in this sample may be carry-over from other donors' samples.

This clonotype has at least ten counts. V is TRBV5-1 and J is TRBJ1-2, with no clear D. Germline V CDR1 and CDR2: SGHRS, YFSETQ. This CDR3 contains 15 residues. The V gene lost 4 bases and the J gene lost 1 base, with 14 bases spanning the gap. CDR3 DNA: TGCGCCAGCAGCCCCTCGGCGGGGAGTAACTATGGCTACACCTTC. Translation: CASSPSAGSNYGYTF.

The sample holds many counts of this clonotype. V usage is TRBV29-1 and J usage is TRBJ2-3, with TRBD2 as a possible D gene (7 bases). The CDR3 is made up of 13 amino acids. Germline V gene sequence: CDR1 SQVTM, CDR2 ANQGSEA. Trimming took off 8 bases at V and 3 bases at J, with 15 bases between the two ends. Here the CDR3 DNA reads TGCAGCTCGGGGGGCGATGGAACAGATACGCAGTATTTT. This sequence encodes CSSGGDGTDTQYF.

Concerning this clonotype: Possible read error: a much larger clone is one base away. J is TRBJ2-3 and V is TRBV12-3 or TRBV12-4, with D perhaps TRBD1 or TRBD2 (5 bases each). V was cut by 3 bases and J by 2 bases, with 15 bases left in between. This CDR3 has 16 amino acids. The CDR3 sequence: CASSFRGELDTDTQYF. The DNA of the CDR3 is TGTGCCAGCAGTTTTAGGGGAGAGCTTGACACAGATACGCAGTATTTT.

This clonotype was seen repeatedly, ten times or more. The V call is TRBV4-1, the J call TRBJ2-1; tentatively, D is TRBD1 or TRBD2 (7 bases each). The CDR3 loop spans 14 amino acids. V was clipped by 2 bases and J by 10 bases, with 15 bases between them. Germline CDR1 and CDR2: MGHRA and YSYEKL. The CDR3 loop reads CASSQPGGAREQFF. The CDR3, as DNA: TGCGCCAGCAGCCAACCAGGGGGGGCCCGGGAGCAGTTCTTC.

This clonotype was recorded at least ten times. The gene calls are TRBV5-1 and TRBJ2-6; unclear D gene. The V end lost 0 bases, the J end lost 4 bases, and 5 bases lay between the germline ends. This CDR3 has 14 amino acids. Germline loops: CDR1 SGHRS, CDR2 YFSETQ. The CDR3 loop reads CASSLVSGANVLTF. CDR3 coding DNA: TGCGCCAGCAGCTTGGTCTCCGGGGCCAACGTCCTGACTTTC.

A remark on this clonotype: Given a much more abundant clone one base away, this may be a read error. This chain connects TRBV11-2 to TRBJ2-3; TRBD2 matches 9 bases. Germline CDR1 and CDR2: SGHAT and FQNNGV. The trim removed 5 bases at V and 9 bases at J, leaving 9 bases unmatched. The CDR3 consists of 14 residues. The CDR3 loop reads CASSETTSGGTQYF. CDR3 in DNA: TGTGCCAGCAGCGAAACGACTAGCGGAGGAACGCAGTATTTT.